These 3 T cell receptor beta chains were all obtained from the same sample, sequenced in a study of human T cells and chemical hapten exposure. The time point was: patch test 1, 2 weeks after DPC sensitization. Treatment noted: therapeutic diphenylcyclopropenone sensitization with weekly scalp DPC. Each CDR3 protein gets one entry after TCRdb re-called the RACE reads with MiXCR. The data hold approximately 110,000 distinct CDR3 sequences, with 8% to 13% observed a single time. The sample was whole blood, taken in connection with sensitization to the hapten diphenylcyclopropenone (DPC). The receptors were gathered from a woman in her thirties or forties with alopecia areata. Some clones in this sample may be carry-over from other donors' samples.

This clonotype was picked up a small number of times. The CDR3 loop is CASTTGGLGYGYTF. The CDR3 nucleotides read TGTGCCAGCACCACAGGGGGCTTGGGCTATGGCTACACCTTC. The chain carries TRBV6-6 and TRBJ1-2; 9 nucleotides line up with TRBD1. Trimming removed 7 bases from V and 4 bases from J; junction bases left unmatched: 7. This CDR3 comprises 14 residues. Germline CDR1 MNHNY, CDR2 SVGAGI (reference sequence).

This clonotype occurred a few times. The chain carries TRBV20-1 and TRBJ1-1; 9 bases line up with TRBD1. This CDR3 has 14 amino acids. V was clipped by 6 bases and J by 3 bases; unmatched bases: 8. CDR1 is DFQATT, CDR2 SNEGSKA, per germline (reference sequence). CDR3 nucleotides: TGCAGTGCCGCGCCGGGACAGGGTTACACTGAAGCTTTCTTT. This gives the protein CSAAPGQGYTEAFF.

In its sample, this clonotype was seen many times. The V gene is TRBV6-2 or TRBV6-3, the J gene TRBJ1-1; D is unresolved. Germline lookup yields CDR1 MNHEY and CDR2 SVGEGT. V was cut by 5 bases and J by 1 base, with 8 bases left in between. The CDR3 is made up of 13 amino acids. DNA for the CDR3: TGTGCCAGCAGTAGCGACGAGAACACTGAAGCTTTCTTT. Residues: CASSSDENTEAFF.